The sequence of this T cell receptor (beta chain) was determined in a study of CD8+CD57+ T cells in acquired aplastic anemia. Study details: Sorted CD4+ plus CD8+ cells gave DNA averaging 3.2 ug. Healthy donors had, on average, around 10 million reads for their CD4+ cells.

The CDR3 sequence is 14 residues long. Per the germline V gene, CDR1 is SNHLY and CDR2 is FYNNEI. V lost 1 base, J lost 3 bases, and 9 bases lay in between. Using genomic DNA as the template, TCR beta VDJ and CDR3 profiling was carried out. From the reads, TCRdb called clonotypes with MiXCR, one entry per CDR3 protein. This sample carries about 210,000 distinct CDR3 sequences, 61% of them seen once, and the ten largest clones take 25% to 30%. The TCR sequence derives from a human donor in good health. V is TRBV2 and J is TRBJ1-2, with D uncertain. The sample comprised sorted CD4+, CD8+, or CD8+CD57+ T cells (not recorded which) from PBMCs. The DNA of the CDR3 is TGTGCCAGCAGTGAAGACAAATCATACTATGGCTACACCTTC. It yields the protein CASSEDKSYYGYTF.